This T cell receptor (beta chain) appears in the sequencing data of a study of T cells after yellow fever vaccination. Germline V gives CDR1 MRHNA, CDR2 SNTAGT. Trimming stripped 3 bases from V and 7 bases from J, with 3 bases between. This CDR3 has 11 amino acids. TCRdb used MiXCR to reprocess the 5' RACE reads, holding one entry per CDR3 protein. The sample contains some 560,000 distinct CDR3 sequences, around 16% of which appear only once. The sequenced sample was PBMCs, obtained less than 6 days after the first yellow fever vaccination. The chain employs TRBV6-4 and TRBJ1-4, with D unresolved. The sequence was collected from a man between 18 and 29 years old who received the YFV17D yellow fever vaccine. CDR3 bases: TGTGCCAGCAGTGAGGCTGAAAAACTGTTTTTT. Its protein is CASSEAEKLFF.